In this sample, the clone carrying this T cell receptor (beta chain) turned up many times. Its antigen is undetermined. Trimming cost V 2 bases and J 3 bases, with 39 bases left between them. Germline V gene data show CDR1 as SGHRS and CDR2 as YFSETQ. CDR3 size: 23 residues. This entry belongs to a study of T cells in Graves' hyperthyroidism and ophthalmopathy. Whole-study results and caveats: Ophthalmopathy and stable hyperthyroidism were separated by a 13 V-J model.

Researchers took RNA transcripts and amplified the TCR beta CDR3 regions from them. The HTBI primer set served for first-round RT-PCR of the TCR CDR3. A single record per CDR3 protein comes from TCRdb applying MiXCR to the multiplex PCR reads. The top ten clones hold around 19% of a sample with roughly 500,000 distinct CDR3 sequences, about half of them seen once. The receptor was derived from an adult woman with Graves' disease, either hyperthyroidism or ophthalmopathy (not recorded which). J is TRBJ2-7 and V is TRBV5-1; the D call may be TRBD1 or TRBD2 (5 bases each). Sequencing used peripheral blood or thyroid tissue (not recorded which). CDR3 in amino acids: CASSFRGRFASDPTTFPHYEQYF. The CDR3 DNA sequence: TGCGCCAGCAGCTTCCGGGGACGGTTCGCGAGCGACCCAACGACCTTCCCCCACTACGAGCAGTACTTC.